This TCR beta chain was identified during a study of blood T cell repertoires in COVID-19. The repertoire was sequenced with immunoSEQ multiplex PCR; TCRdb's copy has only in-frame clones and lacks some. The sample comprises roughly 200,000 clones, 65% to 90% of which are singletons, and 1.5% rests with the top ten. This CDR3 has 15 amino acids. V was pared by 3 bases and J by 4 bases, with 6 bases of the junction left unmatched. The V gene's germline CDR1 is KGHSH and CDR2 LQKENI. The chain has TRBV18 and TRBJ2-3, with 8 bases that match TRBD2. The receptor comes from a human donor in a cohort sampled during active COVID-19. Specimen: peripheral blood. CDR3 amino acids: CASSPLSGAADTQYF. CDR3 bases: TGTGCCAGCTCACCCCTTAGCGGGGCGGCAGATACGCAGTATTTT. Full variable domain (missing parts from reference TRBV18 and TRBJ2-3): NAGVMQNPRHLVRRRGQEARLRCSPMKGHSHVYWYRQLPEEGLKFMVYLQKENIIDESGMPKERFSAEFPKEGPSILRIQQVVRGDSAAYFCASSPLSGAADTQYFGPGTRLTVL.